Below, 15 T cell receptor beta chains from the same sample are listed, as sequenced in a study of shared clonotypes between healthy human individuals. Cells designated naive CD8 were CD45RO-negative and were positively selected for CCR7, with terminally differentiated effector memory CD45RA+ cells excluded. Profiling relied on immunoSEQ multiplex PCR, and the TCRdb table lists in-frame clones only, not all of them. Seen here are millions of clones, approximately 94% observed once, and the top ten hold approximately 1.2%. Material: naive CD8+ T cells sorted from blood. The receptor source for this set is a man younger than 35 in good health.

The genes are TRBV27 and TRBJ2-4; perhaps TRBD1 as D (6 bases). V lost 5 bases to trimming and J lost 10 bases, with 30 bases between them. CDR1 and CDR2 (germline): MNHEY, SMNVEV (reference sequence). The CDR3 is made up of 18 amino acids. CDR3 DNA: TGTGCCAGCAGTCCCCTCCTCGGAACAGGGCCTTGGGACGGGATTCAGTACTTC. Translated, it gives CASSPLLGTGPWDGIQYF.

The rearrangement uses TRBV9 and TRBJ2-7; D possibly matches TRBD1 or TRBD2 (5 bases each). CDR3 length: 14 residues. The germline CDR1 and CDR2 sequences are SGDLS and YYNGEE. V was clipped by 7 bases and J by 7 bases, with 21 bases between them. CDR3 region: CASEPRAGWGEQYF. DNA for the CDR3: TGTGCCAGCGAGCCCCGAGCCGGCTGGGGGGAGCAGTACTTC.

This clone appeared once. The gene calls are TRBV6-6 and TRBJ2-2; perhaps TRBD1 as D (7 bases). The CDR3 length is 16 residues. Trimming took off 5 bases at V and 0 bases at J, with 13 bases between the two ends. In germline, CDR1 is MNHNY, CDR2 SVGAGI (reference sequence). CDR3 protein: CASSGGGPPNTGELFF. In DNA, the CDR3 is TGTGCCAGCAGTGGAGGGGGCCCACCGAACACCGGGGAGCTGTTTTTT.

As to this clone: The sample holds other DNA sequences that translate to the same CDR3. V and J are TRBV4-1 and TRBJ2-7, with 9 bases fitting TRBD1. CDR1 and CDR2 from the germline V gene are MGHRA and YSYEKL. V dropped 4 bases and J dropped 4; count of bases not matched to a gene: 5. The CDR3 is 14 amino acids. The CDR3 reads CASSPRDRVYEQYF. CDR3 DNA: TGCGCCAGCAGCCCCCGGGACAGGGTGTACGAGCAGTACTTC.

The V gene is TRBV11-2, the J gene TRBJ2-2, with 9 positions matching TRBD1. This CDR3 contains 16 residues. Germline CDR1 is SGHAT and CDR2 is FQNNGV. The ends lost 1 base at V and 4 bases at J; junction bases unmatched: 4. The CDR3 region is CASSLVVDRGTGELFF. The CDR3 coding sequence is TGTGCCAGCAGCTTAGTGGTGGACAGGGGCACCGGGGAGCTGTTTTTT.

A word on this clone: This specimen includes other DNA sequences encoding the same CDR3. J is TRBJ1-2 and V is TRBV4-1, with a tentative D call TRBD1 (6 bases). Germline CDR1 is MGHRA and CDR2 is YSYEKL. The CDR3 sequence is 13 residues long. Trimming removed 1 base from V and 7 bases from J, with 10 bases in between. The CDR3 here is CASSQAGGSGYTF. CDR3 bases: TGCGCCAGCAGCCAAGCGGGGGGCTCTGGCTACACCTTC.

The sample holds one count of this clone. CDR3 DNA sequence: TGCGCCAGCAGCCAAGCAGGGGGCGGGTTTGATGAGCAGTTCTTC. It encodes CASSQAGGGFDEQFF. This chain joins TRBV4-1 and TRBJ2-1, with 8 positions matching TRBD1. Germline CDR1 MGHRA, CDR2 YSYEKL. Losses at the gene ends were 1 base for V and 8 bases for J; bases not matched to a gene: 7. The CDR3 has 15 residues.

The chain joins TRBV9 to TRBJ2-1, with D perhaps given as TRBD1 or TRBD2 (5 bases each). Germline-derived CDR1 and CDR2 are SGDLS and YYNGEE. Trimming shortened V by 7 bases and J by 3 bases, and 8 bases separated the two germline ends. This CDR3 is built from 12 residues. The DNA of the CDR3 is TGTGCCAGCGGGACGGACTACAATGAGCAGTTCTTC. Amino acid sequence: CASGTDYNEQFF.

The J gene is TRBJ1-2, the V gene TRBV5-4; 7 nucleotides match TRBD1. The length of the CDR3 is 14 residues. Germline V CDR1 and CDR2: SGHNT, YYREEE (reference sequence). V was clipped by 5 bases and J by 6 bases; unmatched bases: 10. CDR3 in DNA: TGTGCCAGCAGATATTCCGGGACAGTGCATGGCTACACCTTC. It yields the protein CASRYSGTVHGYTF.

The chain has TRBV30 and TRBJ2-1, with 11 bases that match TRBD1. Germline V lookup: CDR1 GTSNPN, CDR2 SVGIG (reference sequence). V trimming: 5 bases; J trimming: 6 bases; junction bases outside the gene matches: 3. The CDR3 consists of 13 residues. This CDR3 is CAWGQGATNEQFF. The DNA of the CDR3 is TGTGCCTGGGGACAGGGGGCCACCAATGAGCAGTTCTTC.

J is TRBJ1-1 and V is TRBV28, with no clear D. V was pared by 8 bases and J by 7 bases, with 26 bases between. Germline assignment: CDR1 MDHEN and CDR2 SYDVKM. This CDR3 spans 16 amino acids. The CDR3 bases are TGTGCCAGCCATTACGGCGGGTGGAGTGTCAGCTATGAAGCTTTCTTT. Amino acids: CASHYGGWSVSYEAFF.

This chain links TRBV13 with TRBJ2-3; tentatively, D is TRBD2 (5 bases). V shed 3 bases and J shed 3 bases, with 10 bases lying between them. The CDR3 sequence is 14 residues long. Germline assignment: CDR1 PRHDT and CDR2 FYEKMQ (reference sequence). CDR3 sequence: CASSLEEKTDTQYF. CDR3 DNA sequence: TGTGCCAGCAGCTTGGAGGAGAAGACAGATACGCAGTATTTT.

The rearrangement joins TRBV9 to TRBJ1-2; 9 bases are a match to TRBD1. The V and J ends lost 3 bases and 2 bases, in that order; junction bases with no gene match: 5. This CDR3 comprises 15 residues. Germline V gene sequence: CDR1 SGDLS, CDR2 YYNGEE. In DNA, the CDR3 is TGTGCCAGCAGCGGGCGACAGGGGGAGAACTATGGCTACACCTTC. It yields the protein CASSGRQGENYGYTF.

The V gene is TRBV28, the J gene TRBJ2-5; no reliable D call. CDR1 is MDHEN and CDR2 is SYDVKM in the germline V gene. Between the trimmed V and J ends, which lost 4 bases and 1 base, there was a span of 13 bases. The CDR3 spans 15 residues. This CDR3 is CASSSRVVFQETQYF. The CDR3 DNA is TGTGCCAGCAGTTCCCGCGTCGTCTTCCAAGAGACCCAGTACTTC.

Turning to this clone: The sample has other DNA sequences that encode this CDR3 too. The chain uses TRBV7-9 and TRBJ2-3, with D perhaps given as TRBD1 or TRBD2 (5 bases each). Trimming took 1 base from V and 4 from J, leaving 6 bases between them. The CDR3 totals 13 residues. CDR1 and CDR2 (germline): SEHNR, FQNEAQ (reference sequence). CDR3 in amino acids: CASSLVGADTQYF. CDR3 DNA: TGTGCCAGCAGCTTAGTGGGGGCAGATACGCAGTATTTT.